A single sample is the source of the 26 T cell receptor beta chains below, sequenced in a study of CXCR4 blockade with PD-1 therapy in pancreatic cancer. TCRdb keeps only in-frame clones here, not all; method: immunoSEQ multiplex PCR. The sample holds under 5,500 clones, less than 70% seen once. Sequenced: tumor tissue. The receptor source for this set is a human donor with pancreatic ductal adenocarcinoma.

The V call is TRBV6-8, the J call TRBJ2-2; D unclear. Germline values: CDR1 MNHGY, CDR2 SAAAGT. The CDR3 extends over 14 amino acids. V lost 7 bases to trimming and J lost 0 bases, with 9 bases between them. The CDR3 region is CASTLDPNTGELFF. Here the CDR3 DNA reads TGTGCCAGCACTCTAGACCCGAACACCGGGGAGCTGTTTTTT.

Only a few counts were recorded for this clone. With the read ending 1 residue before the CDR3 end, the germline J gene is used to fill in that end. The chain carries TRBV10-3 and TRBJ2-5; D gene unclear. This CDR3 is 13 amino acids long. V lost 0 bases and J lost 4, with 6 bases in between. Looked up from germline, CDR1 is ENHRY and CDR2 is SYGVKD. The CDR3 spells CAISESPGETQYF. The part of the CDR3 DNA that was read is TGTGCCATCAGTGAGTCCCCTGGAGAGACCCAGTAC.

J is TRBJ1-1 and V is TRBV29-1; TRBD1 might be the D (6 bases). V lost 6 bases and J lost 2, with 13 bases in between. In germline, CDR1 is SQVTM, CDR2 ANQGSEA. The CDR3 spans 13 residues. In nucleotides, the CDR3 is TGCAGCGTCCGACAGGACGCAAACACTGAAGCTTTCTTT. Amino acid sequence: CSVRQDANTEAFF.

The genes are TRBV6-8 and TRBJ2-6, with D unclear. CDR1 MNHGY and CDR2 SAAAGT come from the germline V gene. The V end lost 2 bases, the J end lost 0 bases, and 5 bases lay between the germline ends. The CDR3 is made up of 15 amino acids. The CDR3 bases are TGTGCCAGCAGTTACGATTACTCTGGGGCCAACGTCCTGACTTTC. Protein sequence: CASSYDYSGANVLTF.

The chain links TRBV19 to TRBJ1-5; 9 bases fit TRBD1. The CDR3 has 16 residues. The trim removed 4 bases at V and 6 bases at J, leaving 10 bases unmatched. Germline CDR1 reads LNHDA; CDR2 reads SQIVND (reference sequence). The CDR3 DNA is TGTGCCAGTAGTACCCTCCGGGACAGGGTTCGTCAGCCCCAGCATTTT. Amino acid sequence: CASSTLRDRVRQPQHF.

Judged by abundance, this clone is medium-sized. The CDR3: CASSVDRTNTEAFF. For the CDR3, the DNA is TGTGCCAGCAGCGTGGACAGGACGAACACTGAAGCTTTCTTT. This chain connects TRBV6-8 to TRBJ1-1, with 7 bases identical to TRBD1. CDR1 is MNHGY, CDR2 SAAAGT, per germline. V was pared by 6 bases and J by 1 base, with 5 bases of the junction left unmatched. This CDR3 has 14 residues.

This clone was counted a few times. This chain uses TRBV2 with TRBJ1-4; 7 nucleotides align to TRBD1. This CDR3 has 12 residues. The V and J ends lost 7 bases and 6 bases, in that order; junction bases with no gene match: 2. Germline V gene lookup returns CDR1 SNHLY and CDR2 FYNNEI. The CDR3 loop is CASNRGDEKLFF. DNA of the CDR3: TGTGCCAGCAACAGGGGTGATGAAAAACTGTTTTTT.

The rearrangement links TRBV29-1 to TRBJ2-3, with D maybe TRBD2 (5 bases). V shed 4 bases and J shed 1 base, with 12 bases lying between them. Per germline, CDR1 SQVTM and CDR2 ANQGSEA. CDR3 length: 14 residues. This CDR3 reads CSVGFGSGTDTQYF. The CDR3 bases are TGCAGCGTTGGTTTTGGTAGCGGCACAGATACGCAGTATTTT.

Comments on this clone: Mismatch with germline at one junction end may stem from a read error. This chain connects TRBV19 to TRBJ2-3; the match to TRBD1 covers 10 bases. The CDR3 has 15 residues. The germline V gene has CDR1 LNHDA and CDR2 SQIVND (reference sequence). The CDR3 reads CASSGGDRGADTQYF. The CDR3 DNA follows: TGTGCCAGTAGTGGGGGGGACAGGGGAGCAGATACGCAATATTTT.

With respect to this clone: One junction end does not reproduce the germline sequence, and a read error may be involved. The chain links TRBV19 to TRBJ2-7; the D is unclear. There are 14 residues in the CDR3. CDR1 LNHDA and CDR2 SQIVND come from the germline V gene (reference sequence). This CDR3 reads CTSSIAGGSYEQYF. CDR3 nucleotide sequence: TGTACCAGTAGTATTGCCGGCGGATCCTACGAGCAGTACTTC.

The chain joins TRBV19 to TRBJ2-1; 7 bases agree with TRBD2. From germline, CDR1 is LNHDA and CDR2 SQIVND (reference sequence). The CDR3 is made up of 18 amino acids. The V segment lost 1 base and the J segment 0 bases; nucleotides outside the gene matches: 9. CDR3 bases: TGTGCCAGTAGTATAGCCGGGGGGTGGGGCAGCTCCTACAATGAGCAGTTCTTC. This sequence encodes CASSIAGGWGSSYNEQFF.

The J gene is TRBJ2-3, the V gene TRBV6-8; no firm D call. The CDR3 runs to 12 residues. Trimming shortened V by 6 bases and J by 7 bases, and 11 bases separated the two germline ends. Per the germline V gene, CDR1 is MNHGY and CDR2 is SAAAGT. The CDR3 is CASSPNGYTQYF. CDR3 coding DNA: TGTGCCAGCAGCCCCAATGGTTATACGCAGTATTTT.

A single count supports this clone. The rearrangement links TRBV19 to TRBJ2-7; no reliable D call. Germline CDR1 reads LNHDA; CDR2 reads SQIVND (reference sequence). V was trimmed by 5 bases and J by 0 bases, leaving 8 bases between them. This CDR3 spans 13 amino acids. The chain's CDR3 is CASSYENSYEQYF. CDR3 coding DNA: TGTGCCAGTAGTTACGAGAACTCCTACGAGCAGTACTTC.

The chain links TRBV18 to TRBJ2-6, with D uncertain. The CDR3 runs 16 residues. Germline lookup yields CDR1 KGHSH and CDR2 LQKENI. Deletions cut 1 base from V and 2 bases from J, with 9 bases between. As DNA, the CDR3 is TGTGCCAGCTCACCACAGGGTAGGGCTGGGGCCAACGTCCTGACTTTC. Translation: CASSPQGRAGANVLTF.

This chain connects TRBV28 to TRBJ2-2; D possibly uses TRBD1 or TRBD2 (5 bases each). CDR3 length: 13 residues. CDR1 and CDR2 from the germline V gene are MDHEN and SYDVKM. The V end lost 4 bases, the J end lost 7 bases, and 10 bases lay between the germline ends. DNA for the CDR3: TGTGCCAGCAGTTCAGGGACCGGCGGGGAGCTGTTTTTT. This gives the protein CASSSGTGGELFF.

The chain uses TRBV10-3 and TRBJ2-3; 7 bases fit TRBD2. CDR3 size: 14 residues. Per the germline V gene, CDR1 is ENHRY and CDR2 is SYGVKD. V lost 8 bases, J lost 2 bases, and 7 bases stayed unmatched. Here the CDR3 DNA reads TGTGCCATCTTAGCGGGCGGAACCACAGATACGCAGTATTTT. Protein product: CAILAGGTTDTQYF.

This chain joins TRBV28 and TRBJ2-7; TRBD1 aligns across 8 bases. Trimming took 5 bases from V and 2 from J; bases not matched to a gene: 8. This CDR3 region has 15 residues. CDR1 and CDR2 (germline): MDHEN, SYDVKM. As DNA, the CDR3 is TGTGCCAGCAGTAACCGGGACAGGACCCCCTACGAGCAGTACTTC. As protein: CASSNRDRTPYEQYF.

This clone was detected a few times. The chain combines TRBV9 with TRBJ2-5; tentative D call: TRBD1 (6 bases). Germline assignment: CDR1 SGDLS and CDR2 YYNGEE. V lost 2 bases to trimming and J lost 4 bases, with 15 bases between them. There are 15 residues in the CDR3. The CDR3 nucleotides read TGTGCCAGCAGCGTCCTCCCCGGGACAATAGAGACCCAGTACTTC. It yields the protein CASSVLPGTIETQYF.

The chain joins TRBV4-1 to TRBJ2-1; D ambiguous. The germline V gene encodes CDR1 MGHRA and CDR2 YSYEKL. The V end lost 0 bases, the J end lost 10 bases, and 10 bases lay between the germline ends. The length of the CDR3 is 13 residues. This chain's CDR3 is CASSQDASSEQFF. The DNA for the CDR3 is TGCGCCAGCAGCCAAGATGCGTCGTCGGAGCAGTTCTTC.

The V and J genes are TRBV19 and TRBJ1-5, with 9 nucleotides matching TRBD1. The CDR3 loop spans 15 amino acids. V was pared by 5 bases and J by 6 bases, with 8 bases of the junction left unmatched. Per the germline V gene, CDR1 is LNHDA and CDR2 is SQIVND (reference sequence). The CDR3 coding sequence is TGTGCCAGTAGTCTGAACCGGGACAGGGTTCAGCCCCAGCATTTT. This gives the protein CASSLNRDRVQPQHF.

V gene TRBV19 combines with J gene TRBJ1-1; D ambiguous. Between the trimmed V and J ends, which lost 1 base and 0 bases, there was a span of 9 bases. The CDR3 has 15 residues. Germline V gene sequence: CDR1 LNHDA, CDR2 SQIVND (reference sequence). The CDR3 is CASSIAAEVNTEAFF. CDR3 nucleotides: TGTGCCAGTAGTATAGCAGCAGAGGTGAACACTGAAGCTTTCTTT.

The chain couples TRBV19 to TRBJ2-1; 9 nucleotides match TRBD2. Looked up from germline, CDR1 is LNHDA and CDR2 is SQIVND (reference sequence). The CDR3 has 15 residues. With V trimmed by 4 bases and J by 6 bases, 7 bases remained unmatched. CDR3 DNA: TGTGCCAGTAGTAAAAGCGGGAGGATCGGCAATGAGCAGTTCTTC. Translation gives CASSKSGRIGNEQFF.

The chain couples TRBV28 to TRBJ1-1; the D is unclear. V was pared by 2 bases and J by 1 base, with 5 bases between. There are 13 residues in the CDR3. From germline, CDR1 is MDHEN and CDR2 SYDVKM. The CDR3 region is CASSLDENTEAFF. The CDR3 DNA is TGTGCCAGCAGTTTAGATGAGAACACTGAAGCTTTCTTT. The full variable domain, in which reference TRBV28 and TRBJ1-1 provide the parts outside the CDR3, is DVKVTQSSRYLVKRTGEKVFLECVQDMDHENMFWYRQDPGLGLRLIYFSYDVKMKEKGDIPEGYSVSREKKERFSLILESASTNQTSMYLCASSLDENTEAFFGQGTRLTVV.

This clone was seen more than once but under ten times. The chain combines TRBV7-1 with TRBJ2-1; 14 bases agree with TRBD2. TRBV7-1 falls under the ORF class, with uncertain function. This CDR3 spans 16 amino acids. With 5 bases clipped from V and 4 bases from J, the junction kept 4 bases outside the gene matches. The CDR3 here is CASSPRTSGGYNEQFF. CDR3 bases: TGTGCCAGCAGCCCGCGGACTAGCGGGGGGTACAATGAGCAGTTCTTC.

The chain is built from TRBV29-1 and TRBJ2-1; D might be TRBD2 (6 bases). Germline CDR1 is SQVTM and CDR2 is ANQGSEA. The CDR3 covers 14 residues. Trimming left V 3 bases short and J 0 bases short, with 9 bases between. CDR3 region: CSVDGGSSYNEQFF. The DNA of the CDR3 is TGCAGCGTTGACGGGGGAAGCTCCTACAATGAGCAGTTCTTC.

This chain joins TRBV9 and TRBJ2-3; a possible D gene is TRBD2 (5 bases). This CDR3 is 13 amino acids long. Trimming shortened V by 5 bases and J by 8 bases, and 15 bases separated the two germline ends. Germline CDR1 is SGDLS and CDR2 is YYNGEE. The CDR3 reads CASSEEAEGTQYF. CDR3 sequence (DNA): TGTGCCAGCAGTGAAGAGGCTGAGGGTACGCAGTATTTT.